These 21 T cell receptor beta chains were sequenced from one sample in a study of CD8 T cells in Susac syndrome. Reverse transcription of about 0.5 to 1 ug RNA was carried out with random hexamers. MiXCR was run by TCRdb on the immunoSEQ multiplex PCR reads, yielding one entry per CDR3 protein. Altogether over 150,000 distinct CDR3 sequences are present, 90% to 95% being singletons, with the ten largest covering around 0.095%. The sample consisted of CD4+ T cells from PBMCs. These receptors originate from a human donor with Susac syndrome.

CDR3 residues: CSARSSGPSSYEQYF. In nucleotides, the CDR3 is TGCAGTGCTAGATCTAGCGGGCCCAGCTCCTACGAGCAGTACTTC. V gene TRBV20-1 combines with J gene TRBJ2-7, with 8 bases that match TRBD2. The CDR3 consists of 15 residues. Germline lookup yields CDR1 DFQATT and CDR2 SNEGSKA (reference sequence). The V gene end was trimmed by 2 bases and the J gene end by 0 bases; junction bases not matched to a gene: 6.

The gene calls are TRBV12-3 or TRBV12-4 and TRBJ1-5; D is perhaps TRBD1 (6 bases). V shed 1 base and J shed 0 bases, with 19 bases lying between them. The CDR3 consists of 19 residues. The CDR3 sequence is CASSLGMIWGAGSNQPQHF. As DNA, the CDR3 is TGTGCCAGCAGTTTAGGAATGATTTGGGGGGCGGGTAGCAATCAGCCCCAGCATTTT.

The chain combines TRBV20-1 with TRBJ2-7; the match to TRBD1 covers 7 bases. CDR3 length equals 13 residues. CDR1 is DFQATT, CDR2 SNEGSKA, per germline (reference sequence). Losses at the gene ends were 6 bases for V and 2 bases for J; bases not matched to a gene: 7. CDR3 amino acids: CSASGTATYEQYF. The CDR3 DNA follows: TGCAGTGCCTCCGGGACAGCGACCTACGAGCAGTACTTC.

V is TRBV6-2 or TRBV6-3 and J is TRBJ2-1; 8 bases line up with TRBD1. The CDR3 is made up of 13 amino acids. Germline CDR1 and CDR2: MNHEY and SVGEGT. The J segment lost 8 bases and the V segment lost 7 bases, leaving 7 bases of the junction unmatched. Here the CDR3 DNA reads TGTGCCAGCACTCTGGACAGGGTGGATGAGCAGTTCTTC. Residues: CASTLDRVDEQFF.

The rearrangement uses TRBV7-2 and TRBJ1-6, with a possible D match to TRBD1 (6 bases). CDR3 length equals 13 residues. Germline lookup yields CDR1 SGHTA and CDR2 FQGNSA. V lost 4 bases, J lost 10 bases, and 11 bases lay in between. The CDR3 region is CASSSDRISPLHF. In DNA form, the CDR3 reads TGTGCCAGCAGCTCCGACAGGATCTCACCCCTCCACTTT.

The chain has TRBV2 and TRBJ2-7; TRBD1 matches at 9 bases. CDR1 is SNHLY and CDR2 is FYNNEI in the germline V gene. The CDR3 loop spans 12 amino acids. After removal of 11 bases from V and 3 bases from J, the junction contained 5 bases not matched to a gene. CDR3 in DNA: TGTGCCCTCCGGGACAGGGACTACGAGCAGTACTTC. Translation: CALRDRDYEQYF.

J is TRBJ1-1 and V is TRBV25-1, with D uncertain. From germline, CDR1 is MGHDK and CDR2 SYGVNS. Trimming left V 5 bases short and J 4 bases short, with 8 bases between. The CDR3 contains 12 residues. The CDR3 is CASSFGLTEAFF. CDR3 DNA: TGTGCCAGCAGTTTTGGGCTCACTGAAGCTTTCTTT.

The genes are TRBV20-1 and TRBJ2-1; D is ambiguous. V lost 3 bases and J lost 10, with 13 bases in between. In germline, CDR1 is DFQATT, CDR2 SNEGSKA (reference sequence). CDR3 length: 12 residues. CDR3 amino acids: CSASRASWEQFF. CDR3 bases: TGCAGTGCTAGTAGAGCGTCGTGGGAGCAGTTCTTC.

V usage is TRBV29-1 and J usage is TRBJ1-5; tentatively, D is TRBD1 (5 bases). Trimming left V 3 bases short and J 3 bases short, with 9 bases between. Germline loops: CDR1 SQVTM, CDR2 ANQGSEA. The CDR3 covers 13 residues. The CDR3 sequence: CSVEQGLNQPQHF. The CDR3 nucleotides are TGCAGCGTTGAGCAGGGCCTCAATCAGCCCCAGCATTTT.

A few counts support this clonotype. J is TRBJ1-5 and V is TRBV7-2; D gene uncertain. Germline V CDR1 and CDR2: SGHTA, FQGNSA. Trimming removed 6 bases from V and 0 bases from J, with 6 bases in between. There are 13 residues in the CDR3. The CDR3 is CASSPYSNQPQHF. The CDR3 region has the DNA TGTGCCAGCAGTCCTTATAGCAATCAGCCCCAGCATTTT.

The genes are TRBV11-2 and TRBJ1-6; D call uncertain. Per the germline V gene, CDR1 is SGHAT and CDR2 is FQNNGV. Trimming removed 4 bases at V and 9 bases at J, with 10 bases between. The CDR3 is 13 amino acids. The CDR3 protein is CASSSYEGSPLHF. The CDR3 region has the DNA TGTGCCAGCAGCTCCTACGAGGGTTCACCCCTCCACTTT.

The V gene is TRBV30, the J gene TRBJ2-1, with a possible D match to TRBD1 (5 bases). Per the germline V gene, CDR1 is GTSNPN and CDR2 is SVGIG (reference sequence). Deletions cut 4 bases from V and 0 bases from J, with 13 bases between. The CDR3 contains 15 residues. DNA of the CDR3: TGTGCCTGGAACCCAGACAGAAGCTCCTACAATGAGCAGTTCTTC. Protein sequence: CAWNPDRSSYNEQFF. The full variable domain, in which reference TRBV30 and TRBJ2-1 provide the parts outside the CDR3, is SQTIHQWPATLVQPVGSPLSLECTVEGTSNPNLYWYRQAAGRGLQLLFYSVGIGQISSEVPQNLSASRPQDRQFILSSKKLLLSDSGFYLCAWNPDRSSYNEQFFGPGTRLTVL.

The chain links TRBV10-3 to TRBJ2-6, with D possibly matching TRBD2 (6 bases). This CDR3 has 16 residues. Germline V lookup: CDR1 ENHRY, CDR2 SYGVKD. Between the trimmed V and J ends, which lost 0 bases and 4 bases, there was a span of 10 bases. The CDR3 here is CAISESEGTGANVLTF. In DNA form, the CDR3 reads TGTGCCATCAGTGAGTCGGAGGGTACCGGGGCCAACGTCCTGACTTTC.

The chain links TRBV20-1 to TRBJ1-4, with D possibly being TRBD1 (6 bases). The V gene lost 6 bases and the J gene lost 8 bases, with 16 bases spanning the gap. This CDR3 spans 13 amino acids. Germline assignment: CDR1 DFQATT and CDR2 SNEGSKA (reference sequence). CDR3 sequence reads: CSARRGLGEKLFF. The CDR3 nucleotides are TGCAGTGCCCGTCGGGGGCTAGGCGAAAAACTGTTTTTT.

The chain joins TRBV4-1 to TRBJ2-7; perhaps D is TRBD1 or TRBD2 (5 bases each). CDR1 and CDR2 from the germline V gene are MGHRA and YSYEKL. V was clipped by 5 bases and J by 0 bases, with 11 bases between them. The CDR3 is 14 amino acids. This CDR3 reads CASSGATSSYEQYF. CDR3 nucleotide sequence: TGCGCCAGCAGCGGGGCCACTAGCTCCTACGAGCAGTACTTC.

The chain links TRBV2 to TRBJ1-5; TRBD1 aligns across 7 bases. V lost 4 bases and J lost 4; bases outside the gene matches: 4. The CDR3 is 14 amino acids. Germline CDR1 and CDR2: SNHLY and FYNNEI. In DNA form, the CDR3 reads TGTGCCAGCAGTGCCTACAGGGGAAATCAGCCCCAGCATTTT. Translation: CASSAYRGNQPQHF. Full variable domain (missing parts from reference TRBV2 and TRBJ1-5): EPEVTQTPSHQVTQMGQEVILRCVPISNHLYFYWYRQILGQKVEFLVSFYNNEISEKSEIFDDQFSVERPDGSNFTLKIRSTKLEDSAMYFCASSAYRGNQPQHFGDGTRLSIL.

This rearrangement joins TRBV29-1 to TRBJ1-1, with 8 bases lining up with TRBD1. J was trimmed by 5 bases and V by 4 bases; bases with no gene match: 0. The CDR3 consists of 11 residues. Germline V gives CDR1 SQVTM, CDR2 ANQGSEA. This CDR3 is CSVGQGTEAFF. CDR3 in DNA: TGCAGCGTTGGACAGGGGACTGAAGCTTTCTTT.

The chain recombines TRBV5-4 with TRBJ1-1, with D uncertain. The V gene's germline CDR1 is SGHNT and CDR2 YYREEE (reference sequence). This CDR3 is 16 amino acids long. Trimming pared 0 bases from V and 7 bases from J, leaving 19 bases between. The CDR3 protein is CASSLDGQARASEAFF. CDR3 coding DNA: TGTGCCAGCAGCTTGGACGGGCAGGCCCGTGCCAGTGAAGCTTTCTTT.

Only one count was recorded for this clonotype. CDR3 amino acids: CASIVDGAHTDTQYF. The CDR3 bases are TGTGCCTCAATTGTGGATGGTGCACACACAGATACGCAGTATTTT. The chain uses TRBV2 and TRBJ2-3, with unresolved D. Per germline, CDR1 SNHLY and CDR2 FYNNEI. Trimming pared 11 bases from V and 2 bases from J, leaving 20 bases between. The CDR3 is 15 residues long.

This chain connects TRBV18 to TRBJ2-7; 7 bases match TRBD2. V was clipped by 5 bases and J by 2 bases; unmatched bases: 3. The CDR3 is 13 residues long. Germline values: CDR1 KGHSH, CDR2 LQKENI. For the CDR3, the DNA is TGTGCCAGCTCATCCGCGGGGGCCTACGAGCAGTACTTC. Translating gives CASSSAGAYEQYF.

CDR3 nucleotide sequence: TGTGCCAGCAGTTTACACCGGGACAGCAAACACGAGCAGTACTTC. As protein: CASSLHRDSKHEQYF. The rearrangement joins TRBV27 to TRBJ2-7; 7 bases are shared with TRBD1. This CDR3 is 15 amino acids long. Germline CDR1 MNHEY, CDR2 SMNVEV (reference sequence). The ends lost 2 bases at V and 5 bases at J; junction bases unmatched: 9.